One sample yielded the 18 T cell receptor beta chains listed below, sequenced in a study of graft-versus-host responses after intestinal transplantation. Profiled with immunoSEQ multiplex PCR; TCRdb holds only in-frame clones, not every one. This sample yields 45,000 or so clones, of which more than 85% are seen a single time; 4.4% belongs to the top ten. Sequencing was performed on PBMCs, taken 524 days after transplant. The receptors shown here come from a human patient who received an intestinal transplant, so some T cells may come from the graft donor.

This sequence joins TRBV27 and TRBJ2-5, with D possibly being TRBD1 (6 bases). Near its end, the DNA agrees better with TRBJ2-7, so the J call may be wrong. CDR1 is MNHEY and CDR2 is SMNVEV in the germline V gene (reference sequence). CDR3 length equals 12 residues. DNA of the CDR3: TGTGCCAGCAGTCAGGGGCCCTACGAGCAGTACTTC. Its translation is CASSQGPYEQYF.

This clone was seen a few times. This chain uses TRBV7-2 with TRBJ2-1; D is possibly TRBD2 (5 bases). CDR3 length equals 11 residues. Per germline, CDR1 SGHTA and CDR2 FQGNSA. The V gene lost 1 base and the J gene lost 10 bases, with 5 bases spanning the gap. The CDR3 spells CASSLGGEQFF. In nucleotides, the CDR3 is TGTGCCAGCAGCTTAGGAGGGGAGCAGTTCTTC.

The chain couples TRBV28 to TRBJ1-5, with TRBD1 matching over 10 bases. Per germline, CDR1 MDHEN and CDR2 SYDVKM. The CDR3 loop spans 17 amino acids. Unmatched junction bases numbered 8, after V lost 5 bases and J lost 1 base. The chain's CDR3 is CASSPDRGGNSNQPQHF. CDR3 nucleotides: TGTGCCAGCAGTCCGGACAGGGGGGGTAACAGCAATCAGCCCCAGCATTTT.

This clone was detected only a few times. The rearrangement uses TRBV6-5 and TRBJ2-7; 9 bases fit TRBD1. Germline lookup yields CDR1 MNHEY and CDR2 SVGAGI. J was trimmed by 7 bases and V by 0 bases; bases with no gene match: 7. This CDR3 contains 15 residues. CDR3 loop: CASSYSSGTGREQYF. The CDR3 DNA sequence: TGTGCCAGCAGTTACTCTTCCGGGACAGGGCGGGAGCAGTACTTC.

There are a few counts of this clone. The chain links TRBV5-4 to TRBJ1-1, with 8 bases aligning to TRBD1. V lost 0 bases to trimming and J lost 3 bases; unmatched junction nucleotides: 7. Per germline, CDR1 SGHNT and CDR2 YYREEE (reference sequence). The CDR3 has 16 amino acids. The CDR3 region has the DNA TGTGCCAGCAGCTTGGTCGGACAGGGTTTGGACACTGAAGCTTTCTTT. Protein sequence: CASSLVGQGLDTEAFF.

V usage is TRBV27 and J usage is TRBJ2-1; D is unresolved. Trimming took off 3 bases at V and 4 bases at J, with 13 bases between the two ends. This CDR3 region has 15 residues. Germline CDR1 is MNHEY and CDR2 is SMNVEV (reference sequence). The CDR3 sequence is CASSFNTDGYNEQFF. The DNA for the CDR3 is TGTGCCAGCAGTTTTAATACGGACGGGTACAATGAGCAGTTCTTC.

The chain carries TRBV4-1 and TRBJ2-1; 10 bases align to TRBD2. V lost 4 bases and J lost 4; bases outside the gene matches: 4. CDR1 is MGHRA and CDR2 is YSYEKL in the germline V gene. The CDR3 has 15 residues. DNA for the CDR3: TGCGCCAGCAGCCCGAGGACTAGCGGATACAATGAGCAGTTCTTC. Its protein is CASSPRTSGYNEQFF.

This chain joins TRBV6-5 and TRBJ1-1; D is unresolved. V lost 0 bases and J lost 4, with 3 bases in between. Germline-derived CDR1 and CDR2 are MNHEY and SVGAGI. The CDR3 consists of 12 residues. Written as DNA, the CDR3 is TGTGCCAGCAGTTACTCGAGCACTGAAGCTTTCTTT. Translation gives CASSYSSTEAFF.

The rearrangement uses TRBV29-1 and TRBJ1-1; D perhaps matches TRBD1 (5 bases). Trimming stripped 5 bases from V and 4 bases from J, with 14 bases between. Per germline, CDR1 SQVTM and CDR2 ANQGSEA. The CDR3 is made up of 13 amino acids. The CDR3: CSVSVLGGTEAFF. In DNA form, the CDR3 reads TGCAGCGTTTCCGTACTGGGGGGCACTGAAGCTTTCTTT.

The CDR3 DNA is TGTGCCAGCAGCCCACAAGAGACCCAGTACTTC. Amino acid sequence: CASSPQETQYF. V is TRBV7-8 and J is TRBJ2-5; no clear D. The CDR3 consists of 11 residues. Germline values: CDR1 SGHVS, CDR2 FQNEAQ. The germline V and J ends were trimmed by 5 bases and 2 bases, with 3 bases remaining between them.

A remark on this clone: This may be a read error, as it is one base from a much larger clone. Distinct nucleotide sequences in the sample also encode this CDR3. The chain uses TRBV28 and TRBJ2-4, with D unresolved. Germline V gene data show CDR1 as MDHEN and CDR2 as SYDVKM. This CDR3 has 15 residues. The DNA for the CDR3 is TGCGCCAGCAGTTTTTGGCCCCTAGCCAAAAACATTCAGTACTTC. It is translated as CASSFWPLAKNIQYF.

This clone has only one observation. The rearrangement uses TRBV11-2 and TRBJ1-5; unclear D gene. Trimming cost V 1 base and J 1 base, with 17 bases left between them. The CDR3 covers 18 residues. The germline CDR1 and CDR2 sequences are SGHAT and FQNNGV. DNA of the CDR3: TGTGCCAGCAGCTTAGTATTCCTTACGTCGGCGAGCAATCAGCCCCAGCATTTT. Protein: CASSLVFLTSASNQPQHF.

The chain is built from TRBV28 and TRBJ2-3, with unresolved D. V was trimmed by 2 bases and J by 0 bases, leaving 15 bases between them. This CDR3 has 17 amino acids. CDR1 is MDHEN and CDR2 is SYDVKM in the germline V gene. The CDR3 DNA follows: TGTGCCAGCAGTTTAGATGAGCTCCCATCTAGCACAGATACGCAGTATTTT. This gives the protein CASSLDELPSSTDTQYF. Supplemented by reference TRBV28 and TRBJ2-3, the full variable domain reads DVKVTQSSRYLVKRTGEKVFLECVQDMDHENMFWYRQDPGLGLRLIYFSYDVKMKEKGDIPEGYSVSREKKERFSLILESASTNQTSMYLCASSLDELPSSTDTQYFGPGTRLTVL.

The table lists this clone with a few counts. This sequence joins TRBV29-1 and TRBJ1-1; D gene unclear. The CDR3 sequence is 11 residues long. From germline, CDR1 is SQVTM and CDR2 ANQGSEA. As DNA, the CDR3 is TGCAGTGTATTCGTTAAGGATGAAGCTTTCTTT. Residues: CSVFVKDEAFF. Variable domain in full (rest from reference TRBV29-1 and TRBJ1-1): SAVISQKPSRDICQRGTSLTIQCQVDSQVTMMFWYRQQPGQSLTLIATANQGSEATYESGFVIDKFPISRPNLTFSTLTVSNMSPEDSSIYLCSVFVKDEAFFGQGTRLTVV.

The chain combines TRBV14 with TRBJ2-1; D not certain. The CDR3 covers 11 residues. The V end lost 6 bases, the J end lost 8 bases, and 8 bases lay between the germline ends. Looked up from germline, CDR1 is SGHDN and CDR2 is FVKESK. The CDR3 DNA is TGTGCCAGCAGTGAGGAACATGAGCAGTTCTTC. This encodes CASSEEHEQFF.

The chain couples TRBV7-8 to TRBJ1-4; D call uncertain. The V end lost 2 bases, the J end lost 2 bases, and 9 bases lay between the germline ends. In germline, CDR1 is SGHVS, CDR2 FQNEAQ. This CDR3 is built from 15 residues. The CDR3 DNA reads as TGTGCCAGCAGCTTATGGACGGACACTAATGAAAAACTGTTTTTT. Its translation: CASSLWTDTNEKLFF.

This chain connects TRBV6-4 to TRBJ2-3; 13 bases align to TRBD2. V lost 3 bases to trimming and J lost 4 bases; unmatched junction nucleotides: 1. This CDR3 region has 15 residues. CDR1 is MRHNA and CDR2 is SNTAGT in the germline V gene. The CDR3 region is CASSELAGGPDTQYF. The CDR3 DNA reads TGTGCCAGCAGTGAACTAGCGGGAGGGCCAGATACGCAGTATTTT.

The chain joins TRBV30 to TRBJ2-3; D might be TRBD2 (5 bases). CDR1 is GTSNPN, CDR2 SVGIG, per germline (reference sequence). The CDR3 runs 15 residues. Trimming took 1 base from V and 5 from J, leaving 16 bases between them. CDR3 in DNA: TGTGCCTGGAGTGCTAGCAGTAGTAGTTTAGATACGCAGTATTTT. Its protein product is CAWSASSSSLDTQYF.